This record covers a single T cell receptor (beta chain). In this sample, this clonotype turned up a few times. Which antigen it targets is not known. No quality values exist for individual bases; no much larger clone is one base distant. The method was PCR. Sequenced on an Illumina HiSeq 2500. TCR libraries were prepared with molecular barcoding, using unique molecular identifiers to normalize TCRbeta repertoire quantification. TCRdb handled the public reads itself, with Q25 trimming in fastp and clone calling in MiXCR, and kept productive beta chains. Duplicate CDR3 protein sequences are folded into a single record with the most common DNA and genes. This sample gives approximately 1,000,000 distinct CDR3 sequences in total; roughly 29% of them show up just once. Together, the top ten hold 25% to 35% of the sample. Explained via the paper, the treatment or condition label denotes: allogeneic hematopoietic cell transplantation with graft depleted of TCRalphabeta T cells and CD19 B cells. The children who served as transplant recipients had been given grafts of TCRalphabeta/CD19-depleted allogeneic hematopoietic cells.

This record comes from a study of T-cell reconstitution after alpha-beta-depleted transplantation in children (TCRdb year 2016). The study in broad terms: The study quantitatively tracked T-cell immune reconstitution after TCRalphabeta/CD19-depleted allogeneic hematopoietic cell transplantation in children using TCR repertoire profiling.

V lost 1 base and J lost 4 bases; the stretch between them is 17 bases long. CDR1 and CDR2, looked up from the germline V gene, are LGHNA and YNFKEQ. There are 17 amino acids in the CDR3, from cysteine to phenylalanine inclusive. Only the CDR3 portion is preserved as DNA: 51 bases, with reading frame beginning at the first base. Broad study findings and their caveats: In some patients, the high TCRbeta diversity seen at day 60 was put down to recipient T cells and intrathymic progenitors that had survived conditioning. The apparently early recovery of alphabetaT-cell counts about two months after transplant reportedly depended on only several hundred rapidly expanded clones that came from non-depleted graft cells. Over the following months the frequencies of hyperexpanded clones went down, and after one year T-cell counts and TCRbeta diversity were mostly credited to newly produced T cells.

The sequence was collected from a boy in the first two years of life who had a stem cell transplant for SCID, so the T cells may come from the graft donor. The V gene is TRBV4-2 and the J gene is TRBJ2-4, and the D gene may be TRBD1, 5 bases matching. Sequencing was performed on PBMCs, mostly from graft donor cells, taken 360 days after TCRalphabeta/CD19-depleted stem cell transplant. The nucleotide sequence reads TGTGCCAGCAGCCAAGCTCAGGGCCTGTTTCTAAAAAACATTCAGTACTTC. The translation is CASSQAQGLFLKNIQYF.